What follows describes a single T cell receptor beta chain. Its antigen is still unknown. This entry comes from a study of cytomegalovirus exposure and HLA in healthy donors. Study-wide results and limits: In presence/absence analyses, roughly uniform sequencing depth across donors was assumed.

Vbeta (60) and Jbeta (13) primers were used in the PCR. Repertoires were generated with immunoSEQ multiplex PCR, while TCRdb's copy carries only in-frame clones and drops some. The table lists 150,000 to 200,000 clones, 80% to 90% of them singletons. The CDR3 is 15 amino acids. With 3 bases removed from V and 3 bases from J, the gap between germline ends came to 13 bases. CDR1 and CDR2 (germline): SGDLS, YYNGEE. The specimen sequenced was PBMCs. The source is a man younger than 35 in good health and CMV-seropositive. V is TRBV9 and J is TRBJ1-3; possible D gene TRBD1, 5 bases. CDR3 coding DNA: TGTGCCAGCAGCGCAGGGAATGAGGTTGGAAACACCATATATTTT. Its protein product is CASSAGNEVGNTIYF.